Following are 9 T cell receptor beta chains from one sample sequenced in a study of blood T cell repertoires in COVID-19. Data came from immunoSEQ multiplex PCR; TCRdb stores just in-frame clones and leaves some out. The sample consists of about 180,000 clones, approximately 80% of them appearing once. Specimen: peripheral blood. Source of these receptors: a woman aged 40 to 50 with COVID-19, enrolled during active disease.

V usage is TRBV9 and J usage is TRBJ2-1, with 8 bases lining up with TRBD1. The CDR3 is 18 residues long. Trimming removed 0 bases from V and 13 bases from J; junction bases left unmatched: 21. The germline V gene encodes CDR1 SGDLS and CDR2 YYNGEE. For the CDR3, the DNA is TGTGCCAGCAGCGTAGCCTCGGGTAGGAGGGCCGGGACAGGTGGACAGTTCTTC. Its protein product is CASSVASGRRAGTGGQFF.

The V gene is TRBV9, the J gene TRBJ2-5; 9 bases map to TRBD1. The germline V gene encodes CDR1 SGDLS and CDR2 YYNGEE. This CDR3 region has 16 residues. With 5 bases clipped from V and 5 bases from J, the junction kept 13 bases outside the gene matches. This chain's CDR3 is CASSSLPGQGRETQYF. The CDR3 DNA is TGTGCCAGCAGTTCACTCCCGGGACAGGGAAGGGAGACCCAGTACTTC.

The chain carries TRBV19 and TRBJ1-1; D is perhaps TRBD1 (6 bases). Germline V CDR1 and CDR2: LNHDA, SQIVND (reference sequence). The CDR3 loop spans 15 amino acids. Trimming took off 5 bases at V and 0 bases at J, with 13 bases between the two ends. The CDR3 reads CASSFQQGVNTEAFF. CDR3 nucleotides: TGTGCCAGTAGTTTCCAACAGGGAGTGAACACTGAAGCTTTCTTT.

The rearrangement uses TRBV28 and TRBJ1-3, with D maybe TRBD1 (6 bases). The CDR3 has 14 amino acids. V was trimmed by 6 bases and J by 2 bases, leaving 11 bases between them. The germline CDR1 and CDR2 sequences are MDHEN and SYDVKM. Here the CDR3 DNA reads TGTGCCAGCAGCTCCCCAGGGGCTGGAAACACCATATATTTT. This sequence encodes CASSSPGAGNTIYF.

The CDR3 nucleotides read TGCGCCAGCAGTTCCACAGGCGGCCCTAACTATGGCTACACCTTC. Its translation: CASSSTGGPNYGYTF. V usage is TRBV5-1 and J usage is TRBJ1-2, with a weak D call TRBD1 (5 bases). V dropped 5 bases and J dropped 0 bases, with 14 bases sitting between them. CDR1 and CDR2 (germline): SGHRS, YFSETQ. The CDR3 is 15 amino acids.

The rearrangement joins TRBV7-2 to TRBJ1-6; no clear D gene. V was pared by 1 base and J by 10 bases, with 8 bases between. Germline V lookup: CDR1 SGHTA, CDR2 FQGNSA. The CDR3 loop spans 13 amino acids. CDR3 nucleotides: TGTGCCAGCAGCTTAGTGTCCGAGTCACCCCTCCACTTT. This gives the protein CASSLVSESPLHF.

The rearrangement links TRBV5-1 to TRBJ2-3; D possibly corresponds to TRBD2 (6 bases). Trimming pared 0 bases from V and 4 bases from J, leaving 12 bases between. CDR3 size: 15 residues. Germline CDR1 reads SGHRS; CDR2 reads YFSETQ. The CDR3: CASSLEVGGSDTQYF. The CDR3 DNA follows: TGCGCCAGCAGCTTGGAGGTGGGGGGTTCAGATACGCAGTATTTT.

The rearrangement uses TRBV6-1 and TRBJ2-3; TRBD1 agrees at 9 bases. V lost 2 bases, J lost 14 bases, and 14 bases stayed unmatched. Looked up from germline, CDR1 is MNHNS and CDR2 is SASEGT. This CDR3 region has 15 residues. In nucleotides, the CDR3 is TGTGCCAGCAGTGAAAAAATCATGGGTGGGACAGGGACGTATTTT. Translating gives CASSEKIMGGTGTYF.

V is TRBV7-6 and J is TRBJ2-2; 11 bases are a match to TRBD2. The CDR3 extends over 17 amino acids. Losses at the gene ends were 5 bases for V and 1 base for J; bases not matched to a gene: 6. CDR1 SGHVS and CDR2 FNYEAQ come from the germline V gene. CDR3 amino acids: CASSRQLAGVNTGELFF. CDR3 sequence (DNA): TGTGCCAGCAGCCGACAACTAGCGGGGGTGAACACCGGGGAGCTGTTTTTT.